These 3 T cell receptor beta chains were all obtained from the same sample, sequenced in a study of T cell responses to AZD1222 COVID-19 vaccine. Assay used: immunoSEQ multiplex PCR; TCRdb lists only in-frame clones, some missing. The data show about 120,000 clones, roughly 89% seen once. The sample consisted of peripheral blood, taken on day 0 of AZD1222 vaccination. These receptors were obtained from an adult in good health.

The V and J genes are TRBV7-9 and TRBJ1-2; the match to TRBD1 covers 8 bases. In germline, CDR1 is SEHNR, CDR2 FQNEAQ (reference sequence). This CDR3 spans 14 amino acids. V lost 2 bases and J lost 8; bases outside the gene matches: 7. This CDR3 reads CASSLQDRVSGYTF. In DNA form, the CDR3 reads TGTGCCAGCAGCTTACAGGACAGGGTCAGCGGCTACACCTTC.

The chain is built from TRBV5-4 and TRBJ2-6, with D possibly TRBD1 on 6 matching bases. The CDR3 runs 20 residues. Trimming removed 2 bases from V and 6 bases from J, with 27 bases in between. Germline CDR1 is SGHNT and CDR2 is YYREEE (reference sequence). CDR3 in amino acids: CASSLGGRVSASGLANVLTF. The CDR3 DNA sequence: TGTGCCAGCAGCTTAGGGGGACGGGTCTCCGCGAGTGGGCTGGCCAACGTCCTGACTTTC.

The rearrangement joins TRBV6-5 to TRBJ1-1; 7 bases fit TRBD1. This CDR3 is built from 15 residues. Germline V gives CDR1 MNHEY, CDR2 SVGAGI. The V segment lost 0 bases and the J segment 4 bases; nucleotides outside the gene matches: 5. CDR3 in amino acids: CASSYSSGGSTEAFF. The CDR3 nucleotides are TGTGCCAGCAGTTACTCGTCAGGGGGGAGCACTGAAGCTTTCTTT.